These T cell receptor beta chains were read from a single sample in a study of CD8 T cell repertoires and HIV-1 epitope variants. Clones were sequenced by immunoSEQ multiplex PCR, and TCRdb holds only the in-frame ones, with some missing. Seen here are more than 4,000 clones, 66% observed once, and the top ten hold 43%. These receptors have no known antigen. The sample comprised cultured CD8+ T cells derived from PBMCs. These receptors all come from a male donor with HIV. The CDR3 runs from the conserved cysteine through the conserved F or W. D genes are given only for firm matches. Part of the rows lack a size; the others show once, few, many or a class for expanded clones.

j_call v_call clone_size d_call cdr3_aa cdr3_nt
TRBJ2-3 TRBV9 few TRBD1 CASSAIQGPPFTDTQYF TGTGCCAGCAGCGCCATACAGGGGCCTCCCTTCACAGATACGCAGTATTTT
TRBJ2-3 TRBV5-5 NA TRBD2 CASSLGSSGSTDTQYF TGTGCCAGCAGCTTGGGTTCGAGCGGGAGTACAGATACGCAGTATTTT
TRBJ2-1 TRBV28 NA TRBD2 CASLEPRLAYDEQFF TGTGCCAGCCTTGAACCGCGACTAGCCTACGATGAGCAGTTCTTC
TRBJ2-2 TRBV4-2 once TRBD1 CASSPTGGTGELFF TGTGCCAGCAGCCCGACAGGGGGTACCGGGGAGCTGTTTTTT
TRBJ2-1 TRBV7-7 NA TRBD1 CAVRDRGSSYNEQFF TGTGCTGTCCGGGACAGGGGATCCTCCTACAATGAGCAGTTCTTC
TRBJ2-3 TRBV4-2 once TRBD2 CASSQGLAGGGDTQYF TGTGCCAGCAGCCAAGGACTAGCGGGGGGGGGTGATACGCAGTATTTT
TRBJ2-7 TRBV7-2 NA NA CASSLGTTYEQYF TGTGCCAGCAGCTTGGGGACCACCTACGAGCAGTACTTC
TRBJ1-1 TRBV7-6 NA NA CASSLGVLNTEAFF TGTGCCAGCAGCCTAGGGGTTCTTAACACTGAAGCTTTCTTT
TRBJ1-1 TRBV5-6 NA NA CASSLRGTEAFF TGTGCCAGCAGCTTGAGGGGAACGGAAGCTTTCTTT
TRBJ1-5 TRBV7-2 NA NA CASSPDPLVRPQHF TGTGCCAGCAGCCCCGACCCACTGGTCCGGCCCCAGCATTTT
TRBJ2-7 TRBV2 NA TRBD2 CASGYMGAGGYEQYF TGTGCCAGCGGATATATGGGAGCGGGAGGTTACGAGCAGTACTTC
TRBJ2-3 TRBV6-5 NA TRBD2 CASSYSGLDTQYF TGTGCCAGCAGTTACTCGGGACTAGACACGCAGTATTTT
TRBJ2-1 TRBV5-4 NA NA CASSVWSLEGNEQFF TGTGCCAGCAGCGTGTGGTCACTAGAAGGCAATGAGCAGTTCTTC
TRBJ2-7 TRBV9 few NA CASSVEGSSYEQYF TGTGCCAGCAGCGTAGAAGGGAGCTCCTACGAGCAGTACTTC
TRBJ1-3 TRBV29-1 NA NA CSTAAGGGNTIYF TGCAGCACCGCCGCGGGAGGCGGAAACACCATATATTTT
TRBJ2-7 TRBV7-2 NA NA CASSLTTGDFYEQYF TGTGCCAGCAGCTTAACTACAGGGGACTTCTACGAGCAGTACTTC
TRBJ2-7 TRBV5-5 few NA CASSFEERPGDEQYF TGTGCCAGCAGCTTCGAAGAGCGCCCAGGCGACGAGCAGTACTTC
TRBJ1-4 TRBV2 NA NA CASSMGSQRRDEKLFF TGTGCCAGCAGTATGGGCTCACAGAGAAGGGATGAAAAACTGTTTTTT
TRBJ2-7 TRBV6-5 NA NA CASSPGQLTYEQYF TGTGCCAGCAGTCCCGGACAGCTTACCTACGAGCAGTACTTC
TRBJ2-2 TRBV5-6 NA NA CASSLLYSPPLGVTGELFF TGTGCCAGCAGCTTGCTGTATTCACCACCATTGGGGGTCACCGGGGAGCTGTTTTTT
TRBJ1-6 TRBV5-4 few NA CASSEGSGEINSPLHF TGTGCCAGCAGCGAGGGTAGCGGGGAAATTAATTCACCCCTCCACTTT
TRBJ1-5 TRBV19 few NA CASRAEGNQPQHF TGTGCCAGTAGGGCAGAGGGAAATCAGCCCCAGCATTTT
TRBJ2-4 TRBV9 few NA CASSVDRENIQYF TGTGCCAGCAGCGTAGATCGAGAAAACATTCAGTACTTC
TRBJ2-7 TRBV28 NA NA CASSLLLISYEQYF TGTGCCAGCAGTCTTCTCTTGATCTCCTACGAGCAGTACTTC
TRBJ2-7 TRBV7-9 NA TRBD2 CASSAGLGSSEQYF TGTGCCAGCAGCGCGGGACTAGGTTCCTCCGAGCAGTACTTC
TRBJ2-5 TRBV7-2 NA NA CASSLAGMEAQYF TGTGCCAGCAGCTTAGCGGGTATGGAGGCCCAGTACTTC
TRBJ1-5 TRBV11-2 NA TRBD1 CASSAGGGQPQHF TGTGCCAGCAGCGCAGGGGGCGGCCAGCCCCAGCATTTT
TRBJ2-7 TRBV11-2 NA TRBD2 CASRLAGGAYEQYF TGTGCCAGCAGGTTAGCGGGAGGAGCCTACGAGCAGTACTTC
TRBJ2-4 TRBV6-5 NA NA CASSPVRTKNIQYF TGTGCCAGCAGCCCCGTAAGGACCAAAAACATTCAGTACTTC
TRBJ2-5 TRBV13 once TRBD1 CASSLGTGETQYF TGTGCCAGCAGCTTGGGGACAGGAGAGACCCAGTACTTC
TRBJ1-4 TRBV11-2 NA NA CASSLDLTGDNEKLFF TGTGCCAGCAGCTTAGATCTTACCGGGGATAATGAAAAACTGTTTTTT
TRBJ2-7 TRBV28 NA NA CASSSPGTSLYEQYF TGTGCCAGCAGTTCCCCCGGGACCTCTCTCTACGAGCAGTACTTC
TRBJ2-7 TRBV11-2 few NA CASSGWSNPYEQYF TGTGCCAGCAGCGGTTGGAGTAATCCCTACGAGCAGTACTTC
TRBJ1-4 TRBV7-9 few NA CASSLAGRGEKLFF TGTGCCAGCAGCTTGGCGGGGAGAGGGGAAAAACTGTTTTTT
TRBJ2-1 TRBV28 NA TRBD1 CASSLIRGSYNEQFF TGTGCCAGCAGTTTAATCAGGGGGTCCTACAATGAGCAGTTCTTC
TRBJ2-1 TRBV13 NA TRBD2 CASSSSGRGYNEQFF TGTGCCAGCAGCTCTAGCGGGAGAGGCTACAATGAGCAGTTCTTC
TRBJ2-1 TRBV5-6 NA TRBD2 CASSFSGSSYNEQFF TGTGCCAGCAGCTTTAGCGGGAGCTCCTACAATGAGCAGTTCTTC
TRBJ2-1 TRBV7-2 NA NA CASSLDLGSYNEQFF TGTGCCAGCAGCCTGGACTTAGGCTCCTACAATGAGCAGTTCTTC
TRBJ2-7 TRBV6-1 NA TRBD1 CASSERQGTYEQYF TGTGCCAGCAGTGAACGACAGGGAACCTACGAGCAGTACTTC
TRBJ1-1 TRBV7-8 NA NA CASRWILQEGTEAFF TGTGCCAGCAGGTGGATTCTACAGGAGGGCACTGAAGCTTTCTTT
TRBJ2-3 TRBV28 NA TRBD2 CASSSSTSGGLYLTDTQYF TGTGCCAGCAGTTCCTCGACTAGCGGGGGCCTCTACCTCACAGATACGCAGTATTTT
TRBJ1-1 TRBV15 NA NA CATSRDRGWWTEAFF TGTGCCACCAGCAGAGACCGAGGGTGGTGGACTGAAGCTTTCTTT
TRBJ2-2 TRBV28 NA NA CASKGFFSGVNTGELFF TGTGCCAGCAAAGGGTTTTTTTCAGGGGTTAACACCGGGGAGCTGTTTTTT
TRBJ2-2 TRBV2 once TRBD2 CASSVGAGGRDTGELFF TGTGCCAGCAGTGTAGGAGCGGGGGGGCGAGACACCGGGGAGCTGTTTTTT
TRBJ2-7 TRBV7-9 NA TRBD1 CASSLVASGTGEQYF TGTGCCAGCAGCTTAGTAGCTAGTGGGACAGGCGAGCAGTACTTC
TRBJ1-5 TRBV28 few NA CASSSYGDQPQHF TGTGCCAGCAGTTCCTATGGGGATCAGCCCCAGCATTTT
TRBJ1-3 TRBV11-2 NA NA CASSLGTLSGNTIYF TGTGCCAGCAGTTTGGGGACCCTCTCTGGAAACACCATATATTTT
TRBJ2-1 TRBV18 NA TRBD2 CASSLAGGPDNEQFF TGTGCCAGCTCGCTAGCGGGGGGGCCGGACAATGAGCAGTTCTTC
TRBJ1-5 TRBV7-8 NA TRBD1 CASSLAGATGGMGQPQHF TGTGCCAGCAGCTTAGCCGGGGCCACAGGGGGCATGGGTCAGCCCCAGCATTTT
TRBJ2-7 TRBV5-8 NA NA CASSPYHEQYF TGTGCCAGCAGCCCCTACCACGAGCAGTACTTC